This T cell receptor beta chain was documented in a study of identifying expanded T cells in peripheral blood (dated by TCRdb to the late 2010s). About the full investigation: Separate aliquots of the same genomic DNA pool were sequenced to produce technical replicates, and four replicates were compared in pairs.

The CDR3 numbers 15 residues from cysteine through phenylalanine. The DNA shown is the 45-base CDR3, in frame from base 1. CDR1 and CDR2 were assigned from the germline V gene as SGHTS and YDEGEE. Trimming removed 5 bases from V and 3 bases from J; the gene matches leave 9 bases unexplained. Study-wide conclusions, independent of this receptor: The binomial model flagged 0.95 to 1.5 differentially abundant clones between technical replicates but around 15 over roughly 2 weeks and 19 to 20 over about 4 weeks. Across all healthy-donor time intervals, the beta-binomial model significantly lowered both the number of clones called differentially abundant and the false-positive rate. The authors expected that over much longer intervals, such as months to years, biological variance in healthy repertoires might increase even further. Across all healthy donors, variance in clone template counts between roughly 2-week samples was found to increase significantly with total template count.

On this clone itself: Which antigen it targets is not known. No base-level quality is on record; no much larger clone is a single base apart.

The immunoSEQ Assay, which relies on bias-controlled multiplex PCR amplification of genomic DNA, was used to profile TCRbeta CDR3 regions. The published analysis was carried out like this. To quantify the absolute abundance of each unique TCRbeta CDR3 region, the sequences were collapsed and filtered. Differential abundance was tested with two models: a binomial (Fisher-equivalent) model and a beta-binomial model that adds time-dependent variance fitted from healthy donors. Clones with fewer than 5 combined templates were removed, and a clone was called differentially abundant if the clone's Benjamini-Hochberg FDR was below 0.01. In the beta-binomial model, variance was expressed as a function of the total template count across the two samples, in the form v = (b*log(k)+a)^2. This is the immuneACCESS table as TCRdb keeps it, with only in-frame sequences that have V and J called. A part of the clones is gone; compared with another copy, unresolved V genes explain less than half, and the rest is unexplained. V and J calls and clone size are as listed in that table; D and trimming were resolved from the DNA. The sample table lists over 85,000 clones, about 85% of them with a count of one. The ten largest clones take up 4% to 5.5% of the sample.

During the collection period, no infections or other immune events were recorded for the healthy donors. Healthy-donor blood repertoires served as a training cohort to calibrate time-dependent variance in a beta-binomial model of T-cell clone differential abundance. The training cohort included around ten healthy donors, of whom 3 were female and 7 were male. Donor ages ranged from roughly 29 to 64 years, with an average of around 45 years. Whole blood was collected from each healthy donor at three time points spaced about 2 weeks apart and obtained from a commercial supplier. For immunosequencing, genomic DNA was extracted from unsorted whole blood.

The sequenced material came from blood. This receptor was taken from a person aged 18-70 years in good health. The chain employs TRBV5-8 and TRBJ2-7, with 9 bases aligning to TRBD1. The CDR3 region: CASSQPGQGIYEQYF. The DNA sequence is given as TGTGCCAGCAGTCAACCGGGACAGGGTATCTACGAGCAGTACTTC.